This TCR beta chain appears in the sequencing data of a study of cytomegalovirus exposure and HLA in healthy donors. Amplification used 60 Vbeta primers and 13 Jbeta primers. Profiled with immunoSEQ multiplex PCR; TCRdb holds only in-frame clones, not every one. The sample includes roughly 180,000 clones, approximately 81% of them seen just once. The sample comprised PBMCs. The receptor was isolated from a female donor in good health and CMV-seronegative.

For the CDR3, the DNA is TGTGCCAGCAGCCCCGTAAGTCAGGCGGCCAAAAACATTCAGTACTTC. Its translation: CASSPVSQAAKNIQYF. This chain connects TRBV7-2 to TRBJ2-4; D is ambiguous. Trimming pared 5 bases from V and 1 base from J, leaving 15 bases between. CDR3 length: 16 amino acids. Looked up from germline, CDR1 is SGHTA and CDR2 is FQGNSA.